Each of the 9 T cell receptor beta chains below was sequenced from the same sample in a study of blood T cells in healthy people across ages. For the second PCR, which ran for about 6 to 11 cycles, a sample-barcoded 5' primer and a J-beta primer mix were used. TCRdb redid the calling of the 5' RACE reads with MiXCR, one entry per CDR3 protein. The sample lists 1.5 million to 1.8 million distinct CDR3 sequences, 35% to 45% occurring once. The sample comprised blood. These receptors came from a woman under 30 in good health.

In this sample, this clonotype turned up once. The chain joins TRBV10-3 to TRBJ1-2, with unresolved D. Germline assignment: CDR1 ENHRY and CDR2 SYGVKD. V was pared by 0 bases and J by 6 bases, with 14 bases between. The CDR3 length is 15 residues. CDR3 in amino acids: CAISESDEEGDGYTF. CDR3 nucleotides: TGTGCCATCAGTGAGTCTGACGAGGAAGGAGATGGCTACACCTTC.

The chain joins TRBV27 to TRBJ1-1; TRBD1 might be the D (6 bases). Germline V gene sequence: CDR1 MNHEY, CDR2 SMNVEV (reference sequence). CDR3 length: 13 amino acids. The V end was cut by 5 bases, the J end by 6 bases, with 13 bases between. CDR3 loop: CASSPYDRSEAFF. CDR3 nucleotides: TGTGCCAGCAGTCCCTACGACAGGTCTGAAGCTTTCTTT.

The chain couples TRBV28 to TRBJ2-1; 10 positions agree with TRBD1. The V gene's germline CDR1 is MDHEN and CDR2 SYDVKM. This CDR3 region has 15 residues. Trimming took 5 bases from V and 3 from J; bases not matched to a gene: 4. The CDR3 reads CASSGTGAYYNEQFF. In DNA form, the CDR3 reads TGTGCCAGCAGTGGGACAGGGGCTTACTACAATGAGCAGTTCTTC.

This chain links TRBV7-9 with TRBJ2-7; possible D gene TRBD2, 5 bases. The CDR3 is 16 residues long. Germline-derived CDR1 and CDR2 are SEHNR and FQNEAQ (reference sequence). V lost 2 bases, J lost 3 bases, and 17 bases lay in between. CDR3 nucleotides: TGTGCCAGCAGCTTAAGTAGCGAGTCAACCCACTACGAGCAGTACTTC. This sequence encodes CASSLSSESTHYEQYF.

The chain has TRBV19 and TRBJ2-3, with D perhaps being TRBD1 or TRBD2 (5 bases each). Trimming pared 7 bases from V and 7 bases from J, leaving 9 bases between. Looked up from germline, CDR1 is LNHDA and CDR2 is SQIVND (reference sequence). The CDR3 totals 11 residues. The CDR3 bases are TGTGCCAGTACAGGGACGTATACGCAGTATTTT. Translating gives CASTGTYTQYF.

A few counts support this clonotype. V is TRBV7-6 and J is TRBJ2-7, with 11 bases fitting TRBD1. Germline V gene data show CDR1 as SGHVS and CDR2 as FNYEAQ. The CDR3 is 15 amino acids. Trimming at V came to 5 bases and at J to 3 bases, leaving 6 bases not matched to a gene. CDR3 nucleotide sequence: TGTGCCAGCAGCGTTACCGGGACAGGGGGCTACGAGCAGTACTTC. This codes for CASSVTGTGGYEQYF.

This clonotype came up a few times. The rearrangement links TRBV19 to TRBJ1-5, with D uncertain. Germline-derived CDR1 and CDR2 are LNHDA and SQIVND (reference sequence). Between the trimmed V and J ends, which lost 3 bases and 3 bases, there was a span of 12 bases. The CDR3 has 15 residues. CDR3 in DNA: TGTGCCAGTAGTATGTCGTGGGGATTCAATCAGCCCCAGCATTTT. Translated: CASSMSWGFNQPQHF. Supplemented by reference TRBV19 and TRBJ1-5, the full variable domain reads DGGITQSPKYLFRKEGQNVTLSCEQNLNHDAMYWYRQDPGQGLRLIYYSQIVNDFQKGDIAEGYSVSREKKESFPLTVTSAQKNPTAFYLCASSMSWGFNQPQHFGDGTRLSIL.

This chain joins TRBV28 and TRBJ2-5; no definite D call. With 6 bases removed from V and 0 bases from J, the gap between germline ends came to 11 bases. The V gene's germline CDR1 is MDHEN and CDR2 SYDVKM. The CDR3 extends over 14 amino acids. The CDR3 DNA follows: TGTGCCAGCAGCCTGACTGGATACCAAGAGACCCAGTACTTC. Amino acid sequence: CASSLTGYQETQYF.

In its sample, this clonotype was seen a few times. The chain links TRBV20-1 to TRBJ2-2, with no clear D. The CDR3 totals 13 residues. The V end was cut by 7 bases, the J end by 0 bases, with 9 bases between. Looked up from germline, CDR1 is DFQATT and CDR2 is SNEGSKA (reference sequence). CDR3 nucleotides: TGCAGTGTAGAAGGGACGAACACCGGGGAGCTGTTTTTT. It specifies CSVEGTNTGELFF.